The T cell receptor (beta chain) described here comes from a study of blood T cells in healthy people across ages. Study findings and constraints: Long-lived donors had more naive CD4+ cells and higher diversity than aged donors.

The use of a sample-barcoded 5' primer and a J-beta primer mix characterized a second PCR of roughly 6 to 11 cycles. TCRdb called the 5' RACE reads again in MiXCR, with one record for every CDR3 protein. The sample has about 1.8 million distinct CDR3 sequences, roughly 49% seen once. This clonotype was detected a few times. Its antigen is currently unknown. V was shortened by 5 bases and J by 5 bases, with 7 bases between the two germline ends. The CDR3 contains 11 residues. Germline-derived CDR1 and CDR2 are SGHRS and YFSETQ. This clonotype was obtained from a middle-aged woman in good health. This chain joins TRBV5-1 and TRBJ2-5; no clear D gene. Input material: blood. Here the CDR3 reads CASRGYETQYF. CDR3 nucleotide sequence: TGCGCCAGCAGGGGGTACGAGACCCAGTACTTC.